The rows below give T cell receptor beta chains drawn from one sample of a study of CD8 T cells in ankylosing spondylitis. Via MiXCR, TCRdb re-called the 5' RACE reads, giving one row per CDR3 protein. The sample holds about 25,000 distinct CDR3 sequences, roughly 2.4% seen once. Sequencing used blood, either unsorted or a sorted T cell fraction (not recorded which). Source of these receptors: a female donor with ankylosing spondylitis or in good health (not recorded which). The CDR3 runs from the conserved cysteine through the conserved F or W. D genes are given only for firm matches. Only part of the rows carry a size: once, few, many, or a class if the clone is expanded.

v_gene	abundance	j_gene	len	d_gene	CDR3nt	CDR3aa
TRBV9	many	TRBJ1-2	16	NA	TGTGCCAGCAGCCCGCTGGGGGGCACCAATCCCTATGGCTACACCTTC	CASSPLGGTNPYGYTF
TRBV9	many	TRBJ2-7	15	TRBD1	TGTGCCAGCAGCTTCGGGACAGGGGACTCCTACGAGCAGTACTTC	CASSFGTGDSYEQYF
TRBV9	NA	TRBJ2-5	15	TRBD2	TGTGCCAGCAGCGTACAGACTAGCGGGGGCGAGACCCAGTACTTC	CASSVQTSGGETQYF
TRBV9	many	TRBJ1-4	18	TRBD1	TGTGCCAGCAGCGCCGGGACAGGGGGCCTTCGAGGGAATGAAAAACTGTTTTTT	CASSAGTGGLRGNEKLFF
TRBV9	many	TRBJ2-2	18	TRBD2	TGTGCCAGCAGCGTTAGGCTAGCGGGAGAGGTGAACACCGGGGAGCTGTTTTTT	CASSVRLAGEVNTGELFF
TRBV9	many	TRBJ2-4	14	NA	TGTGCCAGCAGCGTAGGAGGCTCCGAAGACATTCAGTACTTC	CASSVGGSEDIQYF
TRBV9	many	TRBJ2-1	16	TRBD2	TGTGCCAGCAGCGTAGGGCCGGGACTAGCGTACTTTGAGCAGTTCTTC	CASSVGPGLAYFEQFF
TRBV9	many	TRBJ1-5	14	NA	TGTGCCAGCAGCGGGGGGGATAGCAATCAGCCCCAGCATTTT	CASSGGDSNQPQHF
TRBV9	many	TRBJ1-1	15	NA	TGTGCCAGCAGCGTAGATGGGGGCGCCTACTCTGAAGCTTTCTTT	CASSVDGGAYSEAFF
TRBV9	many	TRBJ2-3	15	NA	TGTGCCAGCAGCGTAGCCGGGGGGCTCACAGATACGCAGTATTTT	CASSVAGGLTDTQYF
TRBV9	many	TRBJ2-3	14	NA	TGTGCCAGCAGCCTCAAACCCGGCACAGATACGCAGTATTTT	CASSLKPGTDTQYF
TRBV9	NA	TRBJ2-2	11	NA	TGTGCCAGCAGCCGAACCGGGGAGCTGTTTTTT	CASSRTGELFF
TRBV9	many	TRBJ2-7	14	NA	TGTGCCAGCAGCCCGCCGGGACCTGCCTACGAGCAGTACTTC	CASSPPGPAYEQYF
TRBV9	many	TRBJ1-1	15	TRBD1	TGTGCCAGCAGCACCGGACAGGGTATGGGCACTGAAGCTTTCTTT	CASSTGQGMGTEAFF
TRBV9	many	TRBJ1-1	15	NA	TGTGCCAGCAGCGTGGGTGAGAGCCCAAGGCCTGAAGCTTTCTTT	CASSVGESPRPEAFF
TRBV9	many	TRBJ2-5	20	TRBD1	TGTGCCAGCAGCGTAGACCCAGGGGGCGGGACGGGCCACCAACAAGAGACCCAGTACTTC	CASSVDPGGGTGHQQETQYF
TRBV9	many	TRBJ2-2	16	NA	TGTGCCAGCAGCGTAGAGCGGACACCGGTCGCCGGGGAGCTGTTTTTT	CASSVERTPVAGELFF
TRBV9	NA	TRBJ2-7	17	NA	TGTGCCAGCAGCCCCAGAGGACTCACAGGGTTTTCCTACGAGCAGTACTTC	CASSPRGLTGFSYEQYF
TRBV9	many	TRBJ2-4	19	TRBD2	TGTGCCAGCAGCGCGGGACTAGCGGCCACGCTGGGAATAGAAAACATTCAGTACTTC	CASSAGLAATLGIENIQYF
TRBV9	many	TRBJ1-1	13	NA	TGTGCCAGCAGCATAACACAGGCCTCTGAAGCTTTCTTT	CASSITQASEAFF
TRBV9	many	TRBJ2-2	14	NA	TGTGCCAGCAGCGTGCTCTGGGGGACCGGGGAGCTGTTTTTT	CASSVLWGTGELFF
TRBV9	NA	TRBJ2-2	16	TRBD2	TGTGCCAGCAGCGTAGCTAGCGGGGGATTCACCGGGGAGCTGTTTTTT	CASSVASGGFTGELFF
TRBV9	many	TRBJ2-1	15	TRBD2	TGTGCCAGCAGCCCGGAGGGACTAGCGGGGAGCCAGCAGTTCTTC	CASSPEGLAGSQQFF
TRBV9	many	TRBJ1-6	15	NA	TGTGCCAGCAGCCCTCGACAGGACTATAATTCACCCCTCCACTTT	CASSPRQDYNSPLHF
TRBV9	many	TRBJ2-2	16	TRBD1	TGTGCCAGCAGCGTAACACAGGGGAGGAACACCGGGGAGCTGTTTTTT	CASSVTQGRNTGELFF
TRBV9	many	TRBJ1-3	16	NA	TGTGCCAGCAGCGTAGCTTTTGAGGGTCCTGGAAACACCATATATTTT	CASSVAFEGPGNTIYF
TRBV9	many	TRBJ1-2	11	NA	TGTGCCAGCAGGGACAGCTATGGCTACACCTTC	CASRDSYGYTF
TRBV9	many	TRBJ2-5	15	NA	TGTGCCAGCAGCGTATCTGGAAACCGAGGAGAGACCCAGTACTTC	CASSVSGNRGETQYF
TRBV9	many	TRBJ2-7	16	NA	TGTGCCAGCAGCGCCCGGGACGCCTGGGGGGACGGCGAGCAGTACTTC	CASSARDAWGDGEQYF
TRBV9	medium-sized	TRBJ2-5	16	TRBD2	TGTGCCAGCAGCGTAGGCATTAGCGGGGGCGAAGAGACCCAGTACTTC	CASSVGISGGEETQYF
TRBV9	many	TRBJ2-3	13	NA	TGTGCCAGCAGAGGGGCTAGCACAGATACGCAGTATTTT	CASRGASTDTQYF
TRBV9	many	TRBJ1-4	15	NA	TGTGCCAGCAGCGTCGCCTCTGGGACTAATGAAAAACTGTTTTTT	CASSVASGTNEKLFF
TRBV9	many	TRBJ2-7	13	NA	TGTGCCAGCAGCGTAACTCCGGGATACGAGCAGTACTTC	CASSVTPGYEQYF
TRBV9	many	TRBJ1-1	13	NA	TGTGCCAGCAGCCTCGGGGGTAACGCTGAAGCTTTCTTT	CASSLGGNAEAFF
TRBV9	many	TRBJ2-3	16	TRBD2	TGTGCCAGCAGCGTAGGGGTAGCGGGAGGCACAGATACGCAGTATTTT	CASSVGVAGGTDTQYF
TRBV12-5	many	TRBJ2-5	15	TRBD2	TGTGCTAGTGGCCGGACTAGCGGGTCCCAAGAGACCCAGTACTTC	CASGRTSGSQETQYF
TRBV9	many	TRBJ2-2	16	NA	TGTGCCAGCAGTCCTACCCCACAGAGGAACACCGGGGAGCTGTTTTTT	CASSPTPQRNTGELFF
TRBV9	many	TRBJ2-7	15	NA	TGTGCCAGCAGCGTAGCCGGCAGGGGATCCTACGAGCAGTACTTC	CASSVAGRGSYEQYF
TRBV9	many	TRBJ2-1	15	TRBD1	TGTGCCAGCAGCGTCCGAGGACAGGGAAACAATGAGCAGTTCTTC	CASSVRGQGNNEQFF
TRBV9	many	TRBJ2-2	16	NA	TGTGCCAGCAGAAACACCGGGGCGGTGAACACCGGGGAGCTGTTTTTT	CASRNTGAVNTGELFF
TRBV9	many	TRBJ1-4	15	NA	TGTGCCAGCAGCGTAAGTGGGGCGCGAGATGAAAAACTGTTTTTT	CASSVSGARDEKLFF
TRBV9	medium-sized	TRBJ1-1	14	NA	TGTGCCAGCAGCGTCCTTGATGTGAACACTGAAGCTTTCTTT	CASSVLDVNTEAFF
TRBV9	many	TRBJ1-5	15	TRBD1	TGTGCCAGCAGCGTAGGGACAGGAAACAATCAGCCCCAGCATTTT	CASSVGTGNNQPQHF
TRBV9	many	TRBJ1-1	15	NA	TGTGCCAGCAGCGTATTTCAAGAGATGAACACTGAAGCTTTCTTT	CASSVFQEMNTEAFF
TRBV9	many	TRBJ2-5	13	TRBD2	TGTGCCAGCTCCACCAGCGGGAAAGAGACCCAGTACTTC	CASSTSGKETQYF
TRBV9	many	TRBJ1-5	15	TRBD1	TGTGCCAGCAGCGTCGGGCAGGGGGCCAATCAGCCCCAGCATTTT	CASSVGQGANQPQHF
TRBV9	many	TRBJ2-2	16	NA	TGTGCCAGCAGCGTAGAAGGAGTCCTAGGAATCGGGGAGCTGTTTTTT	CASSVEGVLGIGELFF
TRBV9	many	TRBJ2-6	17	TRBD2	TGTGCCAGCAGCGAACTAGCGGGGGCAACTGGGGCCAACGTCCTGACTTTC	CASSELAGATGANVLTF
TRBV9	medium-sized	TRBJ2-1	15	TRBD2	TGTGCCAGCAGCGTAGGGGGGGGCTCCTACAATGAGCAGTTCTTC	CASSVGGGSYNEQFF
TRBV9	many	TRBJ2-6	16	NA	TGTGCCAGCATGCCCCCCTCCGGGTCTGGGGCCAACGTCCTGACTTTC	CASMPPSGSGANVLTF
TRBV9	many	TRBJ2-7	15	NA	TGTGCCAGCAGTAGAGGGGGGGAAAACTCCTACGAGCAGTACTTC	CASSRGGENSYEQYF
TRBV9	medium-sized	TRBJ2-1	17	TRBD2	TGTGCCAGCAGCGTAGAGATCCCTAGCGGGAGGGCCTCCGAGCAGTTCTTC	CASSVEIPSGRASEQFF
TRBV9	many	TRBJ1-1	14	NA	TGTGCCAGCAGCGAGGACATCCGCGGGACTGAAGCTTTCTTT	CASSEDIRGTEAFF
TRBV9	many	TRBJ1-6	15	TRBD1	TGTGCCAGCAGCCCTCACGGGACAGACAATTCACCCCTCCACTTT	CASSPHGTDNSPLHF
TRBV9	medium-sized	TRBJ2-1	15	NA	TGTGCCAGCAGCGTAGGTCTCACAGGATACAATGAGCAGTTCTTC	CASSVGLTGYNEQFF